Shown below are 17 T cell receptor beta chains from a single sample sequenced in a study of cytomegalovirus exposure and HLA in healthy donors. Some clones are missing from TCRdb's copy, which holds only in-frame ones; the method was immunoSEQ multiplex PCR. This sample has 300,000 to 400,000 clones; approximately 91% occur once, and the top ten carry 0.9% to 1%. The sequenced material came from PBMCs. Source of these receptors: a young man in good health and CMV-seronegative.

The chain joins TRBV7-8 to TRBJ1-5; D unresolved. CDR3 size: 16 residues. V lost 4 bases and J lost 7, with 20 bases in between. The germline gives CDR1 SGHVS, CDR2 FQNEAQ. The CDR3 region is CASSSSGGQGRQPQHF. CDR3 DNA: TGTGCCAGCAGCTCAAGCGGCGGGCAAGGGCGGCAGCCCCAGCATTTT.

This clone was found once. The chain joins TRBV5-6 to TRBJ2-7; D unclear. Germline CDR1 is SGHDT and CDR2 is YYEEEE. The CDR3 spans 14 residues. Trimming shortened V by 2 bases and J by 5 bases, and 14 bases separated the two germline ends. CDR3 sequence: CASSLLVGINEQYF. Here the CDR3 DNA reads TGTGCCAGCAGCTTATTGGTGGGCATAAACGAGCAGTACTTC. The complete variable domain, with remaining parts taken from reference TRBV5-6 and TRBJ2-7, reads DAGVTQSPTHLIKTRGQQVTLRCSPKSGHDTVSWYQQALGQGPQFIFQYYEEEERQRGNFPDRFSGHQFPNYSSELNVNALLLGDSALYLCASSLLVGINEQYFGPGTRLTVT.

The CDR3 bases are TGTGCCAGTACAGATACAGGGCTCACTGAAGCTTTCTTT. This gives the protein CASTDTGLTEAFF. The chain uses TRBV19 and TRBJ1-1; weak D call: TRBD1 (6 bases). Germline lookup yields CDR1 LNHDA and CDR2 SQIVND (reference sequence). CDR3 length: 13 amino acids. Trimming removed 7 bases from V and 4 bases from J, with 13 bases in between.

The gene calls are TRBV7-2 and TRBJ2-3; TRBD1 matches 7 bases. The J segment lost 2 bases and the V segment lost 5 bases, leaving 10 bases of the junction unmatched. Germline V gene data show CDR1 as SGHTA and CDR2 as FQGNSA. CDR3 length equals 16 residues. CDR3 nucleotides: TGTGCCAGCAGCGAACCCAGGGGGAGCGACACAGATACGCAGTATTTT. The encoded protein is CASSEPRGSDTDTQYF.

This clone came up once. The rearrangement joins TRBV19 to TRBJ2-7; D is perhaps TRBD2 (7 bases). V lost 4 bases and J lost 1, with 14 bases in between. Germline V lookup: CDR1 LNHDA, CDR2 SQIVND (reference sequence). The CDR3 extends over 15 amino acids. This CDR3 reads CASSTAGAVSYEQYF. CDR3 in DNA: TGTGCCAGTAGTACTGCGGGGGCAGTATCCTACGAGCAGTACTTC.

The chain employs TRBV4-2 and TRBJ2-3; TRBD2 matches 7 bases. The V gene's germline CDR1 is LGHNA and CDR2 YNFKEQ. This CDR3 region has 17 residues. Germline trimming cut 0 bases from V and 6 bases from J; bases unmatched to any gene: 12. The CDR3, as DNA: TGTGCCAGCAGCCAAGAAGCGTCCGGGGGGATCATGGATACGCAGTATTTT. It yields the protein CASSQEASGGIMDTQYF.

The chain uses TRBV6-5 and TRBJ2-2; 10 positions match TRBD1. Trimming at V came to 4 bases and at J to 6 bases, leaving 5 bases not matched to a gene. The CDR3 length is 15 residues. The V gene's germline CDR1 is MNHEY and CDR2 SVGAGI. The CDR3 region is CASSSGQGYSGELFF. As DNA, the CDR3 is TGTGCCAGCAGTTCGGGACAGGGGTACTCCGGGGAGCTGTTTTTT.

The chain links TRBV11-2 to TRBJ2-2; D may be TRBD1 (5 bases). Trimming cost V 1 base and J 9 bases, with 12 bases left between them. The CDR3 has 14 residues. Looked up from germline, CDR1 is SGHAT and CDR2 is FQNNGV. The CDR3, as DNA: TGTGCCAGCAGCTTAGTTCAGGGATACAGGGAGCTGTTTTTT. Its translation is CASSLVQGYRELFF. Together with reference TRBV11-2 and TRBJ2-2, the CDR3 gives the full variable domain: EAGVAQSPRYKIIEKRQSVAFWCNPISGHATLYWYQQILGQGPKLLIQFQNNGVVDDSQLPKDRFSAERLKGVDSTLKIQPAKLEDSAVYLCASSLVQGYRELFFGEGSRLTVL.

The chain links TRBV10-3 to TRBJ1-5; no reliable D call. The CDR3 has 14 amino acids. V shed 4 bases and J shed 0 bases, with 7 bases lying between them. In germline, CDR1 is ENHRY, CDR2 SYGVKD. CDR3 nucleotide sequence: TGTGCCATCAGTGCAGGCAGTAGCAATCAGCCCCAGCATTTT. Residues: CAISAGSSNQPQHF.

The V gene is TRBV5-8, the J gene TRBJ2-1, with D maybe TRBD2 (5 bases). Germline V gene lookup returns CDR1 SGHTS and CDR2 YDEGEE. V was pared by 2 bases and J by 4 bases, with 16 bases between. The CDR3 extends over 16 amino acids. CDR3 sequence (DNA): TGTGCCAGCAGCTTTGGTCGGAGGAGCGTATACAATGAGCAGTTCTTC. Encoded protein: CASSFGRRSVYNEQFF. Full variable domain (missing parts from reference TRBV5-8 and TRBJ2-1): EAGVTQSPTHLIKTRGQQATLRCSPISGHTSVYWYQQALGLGLQFLLWYDEGEERNRGNFPPRFSGRQFPNYSSELNVNALELEDSALYLCASSFGRRSVYNEQFFGPGTRLTVL.

The chain joins TRBV5-6 to TRBJ1-1; D not resolved. Germline CDR1 is SGHDT and CDR2 is YYEEEE. CDR3 size: 15 residues. The V end lost 4 bases, the J end lost 3 bases, and 16 bases lay between the germline ends. As DNA, the CDR3 is TGTGCCAGCAGCCCTACCCCGAGGGATGACACTGAAGCTTTCTTT. This encodes CASSPTPRDDTEAFF.

The genes are TRBV5-4 and TRBJ1-2; D ambiguous. In germline, CDR1 is SGHNT, CDR2 YYREEE (reference sequence). Trimming cost V 4 bases and J 0 bases, with 10 bases left between them. The length of the CDR3 is 14 residues. The CDR3, as DNA: TGTGCCAGCAGCCTGGACGGGTCTAACTATGGCTACACCTTC. Translating gives CASSLDGSNYGYTF.

The chain links TRBV5-1 to TRBJ2-1; D perhaps matches TRBD2 (6 bases). Germline V gene sequence: CDR1 SGHRS, CDR2 YFSETQ. This CDR3 has 15 amino acids. V lost 4 bases and J 1 base, leaving 12 bases between the germline ends. The CDR3 DNA is TGCGCCAGCAGCGGGACGACTAGTTCCTACAATGAGCAGTTCTTC. Its translation is CASSGTTSSYNEQFF.

The chain is built from TRBV9 and TRBJ2-2, with D tentatively TRBD2 (6 bases). Trimming took off 0 bases at V and 4 bases at J, with 10 bases between the two ends. Germline assignment: CDR1 SGDLS and CDR2 YYNGEE. This CDR3 is built from 15 residues. The CDR3 reads CASSVERGSTGELFF. The CDR3 bases are TGTGCCAGCAGCGTAGAACGGGGGTCCACCGGGGAGCTGTTTTTT.

The gene calls are TRBV2 and TRBJ2-3; 15 bases are a match to TRBD2. Looked up from germline, CDR1 is SNHLY and CDR2 is FYNNEI. With V trimmed by 0 bases and J by 2 bases, 9 bases remained unmatched. The CDR3 runs to 20 residues. The CDR3 nucleotides read TGTGCCAGCAGTGAAGCGACGGGACTAGCGGGGGGAACCTACACAGATACGCAGTATTTT. Translating gives CASSEATGLAGGTYTDTQYF.

This chain connects TRBV6-5 to TRBJ1-2; 8 bases align to TRBD1. With 6 bases clipped from V and 8 bases from J, the junction kept 14 bases outside the gene matches. The CDR3 loop spans 15 amino acids. Germline loops: CDR1 MNHEY, CDR2 SVGAGI. CDR3 loop: CASRAEPQGARGYTF. As DNA, the CDR3 is TGTGCCAGCAGAGCCGAACCTCAGGGGGCTCGGGGCTACACCTTC.

This chain joins TRBV6-5 and TRBJ1-1, with 7 bases matching TRBD1. This CDR3 is built from 13 residues. The junction had 9 bases not matched to a gene; V was cut back by 5 bases and J by 9 bases. Germline CDR1 reads MNHEY; CDR2 reads SVGAGI. CDR3 sequence (DNA): TGTGCCAGCAGTGCCACAGGGGTGGCTAAAGCTTTCTTT. Protein: CASSATGVAKAFF.